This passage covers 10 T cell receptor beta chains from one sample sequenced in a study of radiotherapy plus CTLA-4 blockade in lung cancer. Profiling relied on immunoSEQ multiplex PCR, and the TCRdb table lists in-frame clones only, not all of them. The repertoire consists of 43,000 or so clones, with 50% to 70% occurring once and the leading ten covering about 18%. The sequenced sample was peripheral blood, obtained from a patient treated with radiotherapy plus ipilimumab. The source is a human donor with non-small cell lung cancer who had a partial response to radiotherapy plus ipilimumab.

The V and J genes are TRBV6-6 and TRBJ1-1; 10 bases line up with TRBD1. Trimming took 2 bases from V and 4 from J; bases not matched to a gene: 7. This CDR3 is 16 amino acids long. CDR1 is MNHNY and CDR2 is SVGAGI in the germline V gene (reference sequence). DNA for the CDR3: TGTGCCAGCAGTTACCCACGAGGACAGGGGGTCACTGAAGCTTTCTTT. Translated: CASSYPRGQGVTEAFF.

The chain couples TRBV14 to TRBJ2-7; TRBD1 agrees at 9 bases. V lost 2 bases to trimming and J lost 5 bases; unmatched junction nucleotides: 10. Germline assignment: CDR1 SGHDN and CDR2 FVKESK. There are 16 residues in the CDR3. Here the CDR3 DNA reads TGTGCCAGCAGCCAAAAAACGGGGACAGGGTTCCACGAGCAGTACTTC. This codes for CASSQKTGTGFHEQYF. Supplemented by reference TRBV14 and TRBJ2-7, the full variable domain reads EAGVTQFPSHSVIEKGQTVTLRCDPISGHDNLYWYRRVMGKEIKFLLHFVKESKQDESGMPNNRFLAERTGGTYSTLKVQPAELEDSGVYFCASSQKTGTGFHEQYFGPGTRLTVT.

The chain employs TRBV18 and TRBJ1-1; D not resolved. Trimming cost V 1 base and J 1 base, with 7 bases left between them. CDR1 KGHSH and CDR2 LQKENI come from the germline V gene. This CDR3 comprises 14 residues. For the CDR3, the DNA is TGTGCCAGCTCACCACTGAGGGAGAACACTGAAGCTTTCTTT. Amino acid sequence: CASSPLRENTEAFF.

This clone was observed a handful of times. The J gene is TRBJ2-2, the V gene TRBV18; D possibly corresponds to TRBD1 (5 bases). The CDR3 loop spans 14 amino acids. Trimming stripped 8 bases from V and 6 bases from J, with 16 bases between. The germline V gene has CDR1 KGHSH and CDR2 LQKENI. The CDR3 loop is CASPIQGYAGELFF. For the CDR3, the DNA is TGTGCCAGCCCTATCCAGGGATACGCCGGGGAGCTGTTTTTT.

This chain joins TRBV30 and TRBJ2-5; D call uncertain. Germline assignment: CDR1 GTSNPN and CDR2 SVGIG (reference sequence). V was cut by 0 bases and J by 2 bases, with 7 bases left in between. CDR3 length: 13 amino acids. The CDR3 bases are TGTGCCTGGAGTGTTGTTCCGCAAGAGACCCAGTACTTC. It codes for CAWSVVPQETQYF.

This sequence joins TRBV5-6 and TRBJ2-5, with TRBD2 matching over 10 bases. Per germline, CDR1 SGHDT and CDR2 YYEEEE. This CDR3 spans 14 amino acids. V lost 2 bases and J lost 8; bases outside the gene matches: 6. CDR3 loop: CASSFSGTSDTQYF. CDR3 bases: TGTGCCAGCAGCTTTTCCGGGACTAGCGACACCCAGTACTTC.

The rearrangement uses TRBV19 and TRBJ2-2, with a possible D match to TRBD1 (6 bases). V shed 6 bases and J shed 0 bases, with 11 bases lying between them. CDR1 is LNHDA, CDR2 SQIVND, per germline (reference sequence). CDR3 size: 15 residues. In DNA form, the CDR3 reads TGTGCCAGTAGCAGACAGGCCTCGAACACCGGGGAGCTGTTTTTT. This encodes CASSRQASNTGELFF.

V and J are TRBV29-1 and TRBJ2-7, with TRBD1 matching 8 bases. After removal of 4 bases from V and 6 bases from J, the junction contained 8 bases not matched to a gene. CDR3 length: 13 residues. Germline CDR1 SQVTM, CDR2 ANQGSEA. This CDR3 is CSVGQGASVEQYF. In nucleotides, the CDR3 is TGCAGCGTTGGTCAGGGGGCCAGCGTCGAGCAGTACTTC.

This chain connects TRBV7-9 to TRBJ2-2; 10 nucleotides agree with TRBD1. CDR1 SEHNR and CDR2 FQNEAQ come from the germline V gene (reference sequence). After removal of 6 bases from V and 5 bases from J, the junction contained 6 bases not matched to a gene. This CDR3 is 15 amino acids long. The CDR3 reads CASRQPGQGTGELFF. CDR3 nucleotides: TGTGCCAGCAGGCAACCGGGACAGGGGACCGGGGAGCTGTTTTTT.

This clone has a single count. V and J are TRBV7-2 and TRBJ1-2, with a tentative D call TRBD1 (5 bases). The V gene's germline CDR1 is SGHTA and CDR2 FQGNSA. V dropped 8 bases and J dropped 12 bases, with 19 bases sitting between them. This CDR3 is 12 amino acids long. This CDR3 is CASARGMGPDTF. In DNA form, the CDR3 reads TGTGCCAGCGCCCGTGGGATGGGGCCCGACACCTTC.